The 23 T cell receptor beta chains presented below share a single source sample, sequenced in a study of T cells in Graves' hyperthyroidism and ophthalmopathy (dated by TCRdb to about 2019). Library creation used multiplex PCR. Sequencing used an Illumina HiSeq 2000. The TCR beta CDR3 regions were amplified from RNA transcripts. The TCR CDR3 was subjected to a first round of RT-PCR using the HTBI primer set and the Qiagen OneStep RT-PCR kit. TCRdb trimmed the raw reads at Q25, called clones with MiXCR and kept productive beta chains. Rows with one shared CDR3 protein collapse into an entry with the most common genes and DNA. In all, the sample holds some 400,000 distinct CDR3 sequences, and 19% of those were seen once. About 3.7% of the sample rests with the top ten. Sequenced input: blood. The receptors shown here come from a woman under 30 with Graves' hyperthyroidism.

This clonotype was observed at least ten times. As DNA, the CDR3 is TGTGCCAGCATCAGACTCAACGGGGTGGGCGAGCAGTACTTC. It specifies CASIRLNGVGEQYF. V is TRBV12-3 or TRBV12-4 and J is TRBJ2-7, with D possibly being TRBD2 (5 bases). The CDR3 runs 14 residues. Trimming removed 7 bases from V and 6 bases from J, with 19 bases in between.

In nucleotides, the CDR3 is TGTGCCAGCATAGCGGGGGGGCCCGGGGAGCTGTTTTTT. Its translation is CASIAGGPGELFF. The chain has TRBV12-3 or TRBV12-4 and TRBJ2-2, with TRBD2 matching 11 bases. V dropped 7 bases and J dropped 6; count of bases not matched to a gene: 1. The CDR3 runs to 13 residues.

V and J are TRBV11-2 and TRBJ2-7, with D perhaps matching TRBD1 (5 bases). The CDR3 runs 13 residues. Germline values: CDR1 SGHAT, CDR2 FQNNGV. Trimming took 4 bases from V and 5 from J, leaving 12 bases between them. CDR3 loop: CASSWQGTHEQYF. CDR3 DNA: TGTGCCAGCAGCTGGCAGGGTACGCACGAGCAGTACTTC.

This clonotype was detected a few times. Written as DNA, the CDR3 is TGTGCCATCACCCGGCGGGAGGGTAATCAGCCCCAGCATTTT. It encodes CAITRREGNQPQHF. The chain employs TRBV10-3 and TRBJ1-5; no firm D call. Trimming cost V 7 bases and J 4 bases, with 14 bases left between them. The CDR3 length is 14 residues. Germline lookup yields CDR1 ENHRY and CDR2 SYGVKD.

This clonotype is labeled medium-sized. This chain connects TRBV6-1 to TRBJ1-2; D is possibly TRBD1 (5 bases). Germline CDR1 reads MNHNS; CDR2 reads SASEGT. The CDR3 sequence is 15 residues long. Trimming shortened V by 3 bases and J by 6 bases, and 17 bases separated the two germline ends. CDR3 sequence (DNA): TGTGCCAGCAGTGACCGACAGAAGATTTTCGATGGCTACACCTTC. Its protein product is CASSDRQKIFDGYTF.

In nucleotides, the CDR3 is TGTGCCTGGAGCCGGACCAGGTACGAGCAGTACTTC. Amino acid sequence: CAWSRTRYEQYF. This chain links TRBV30 with TRBJ2-7; D gene ambiguous. The V and J ends lost 3 bases and 4 bases respectively, with 10 bases between them. Germline CDR1 is GTSNPN and CDR2 is SVGIG (reference sequence). This CDR3 contains 12 residues.

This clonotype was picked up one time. CDR3 sequence: CASSLNAGGDEQYF. For the CDR3, the DNA is TGTGCCAGCAGCTTAAACGCAGGGGGCGACGAGCAGTACTTC. The rearrangement links TRBV7-2 to TRBJ2-7, with TRBD1 matching over 8 bases. After removal of 2 bases from V and 5 bases from J, the junction contained 5 bases not matched to a gene. This CDR3 is 14 amino acids long. Germline CDR1 is SGHTA and CDR2 is FQGNSA.

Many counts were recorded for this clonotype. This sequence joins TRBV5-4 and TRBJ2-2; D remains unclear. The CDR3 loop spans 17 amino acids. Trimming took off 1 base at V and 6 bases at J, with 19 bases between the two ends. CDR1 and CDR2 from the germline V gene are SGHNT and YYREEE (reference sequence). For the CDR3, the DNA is TGTGCCAGCAGCTTGTATTGGGGATCGAGCCGATCCGGGGAGCTGTTTTTT. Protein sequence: CASSLYWGSSRSGELFF.

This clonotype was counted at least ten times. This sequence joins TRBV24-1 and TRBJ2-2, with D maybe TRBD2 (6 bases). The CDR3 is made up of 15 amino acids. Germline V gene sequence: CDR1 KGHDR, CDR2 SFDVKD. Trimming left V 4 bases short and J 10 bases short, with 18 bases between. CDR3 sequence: CATSEPRDSRVELFF. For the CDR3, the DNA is TGTGCCACCAGTGAGCCCCGGGACTCCCGAGTGGAGCTGTTTTTT.

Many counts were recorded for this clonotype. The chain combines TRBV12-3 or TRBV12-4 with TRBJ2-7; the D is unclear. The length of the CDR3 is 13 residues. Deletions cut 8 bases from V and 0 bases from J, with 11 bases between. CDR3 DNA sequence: TGTGCCAGCCGCCGGAGAGCCTCCTACGAGCAGTACTTC. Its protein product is CASRRRASYEQYF.

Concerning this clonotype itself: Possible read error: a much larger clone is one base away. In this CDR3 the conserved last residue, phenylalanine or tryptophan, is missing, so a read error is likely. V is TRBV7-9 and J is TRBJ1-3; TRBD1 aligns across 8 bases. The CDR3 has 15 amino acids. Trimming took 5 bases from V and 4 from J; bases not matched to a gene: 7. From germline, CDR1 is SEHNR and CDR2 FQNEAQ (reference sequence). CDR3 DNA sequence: TGTGCCAGCAGCCGTCAGGGGGCGCCGGGAAACACCATATATTAT. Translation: CASSRQGAPGNTIYY.

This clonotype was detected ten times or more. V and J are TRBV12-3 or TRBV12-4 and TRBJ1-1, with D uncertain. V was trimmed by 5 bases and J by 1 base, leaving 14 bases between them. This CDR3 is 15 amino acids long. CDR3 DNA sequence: TGTGCCAGCAGTCCCCCGGGCCAGAGGAACACTGAAGCTTTCTTT. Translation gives CASSPPGQRNTEAFF.

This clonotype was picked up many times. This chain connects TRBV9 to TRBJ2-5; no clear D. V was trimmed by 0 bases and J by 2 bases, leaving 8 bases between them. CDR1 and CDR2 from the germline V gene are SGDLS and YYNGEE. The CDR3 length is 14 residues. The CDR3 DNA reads TGTGCCAGCAGCGTAGATCTCGCTCAAGAGACCCAGTACTTC. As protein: CASSVDLAQETQYF.

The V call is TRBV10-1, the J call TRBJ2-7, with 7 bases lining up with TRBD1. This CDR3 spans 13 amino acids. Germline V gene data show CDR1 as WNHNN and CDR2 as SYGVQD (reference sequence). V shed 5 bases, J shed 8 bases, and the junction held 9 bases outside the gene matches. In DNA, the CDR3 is TGCGCCAGCAGTATGGGACAGTTTTCCCAGCAGTACTTC. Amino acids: CASSMGQFSQQYF.

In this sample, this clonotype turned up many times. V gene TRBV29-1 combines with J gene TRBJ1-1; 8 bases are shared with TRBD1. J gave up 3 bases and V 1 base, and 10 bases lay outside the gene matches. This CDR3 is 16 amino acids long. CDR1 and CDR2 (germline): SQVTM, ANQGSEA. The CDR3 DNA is TGCAGCGTTGAAGGGGGACAGGCGGGGTTCGACACTGAAGCTTTCTTT. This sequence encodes CSVEGGQAGFDTEAFF.

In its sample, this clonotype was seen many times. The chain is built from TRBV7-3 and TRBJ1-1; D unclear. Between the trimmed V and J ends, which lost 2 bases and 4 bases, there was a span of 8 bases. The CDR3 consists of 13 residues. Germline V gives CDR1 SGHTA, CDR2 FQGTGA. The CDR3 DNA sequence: TGTGCCAGCAGCTTATGGTCGGGCACTGAAGCTTTCTTT. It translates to CASSLWSGTEAFF. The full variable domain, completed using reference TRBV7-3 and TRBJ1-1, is GAGVSQTPSNKVTEKGKYVELRCDPISGHTALYWYRQSLGQGPEFLIYFQGTGAADDSGLPNDRFFAVRPEGSVSTLKIQRTERGDSAVYLCASSLWSGTEAFFGQGTRLTVV.

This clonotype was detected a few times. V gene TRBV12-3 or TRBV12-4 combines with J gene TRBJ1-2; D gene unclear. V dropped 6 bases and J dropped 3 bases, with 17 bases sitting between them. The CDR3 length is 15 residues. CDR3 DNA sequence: TGTGCCAGCAGCCGTTCGGGAAGTACTGACTATGGCTACACCTTC. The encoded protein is CASSRSGSTDYGYTF.

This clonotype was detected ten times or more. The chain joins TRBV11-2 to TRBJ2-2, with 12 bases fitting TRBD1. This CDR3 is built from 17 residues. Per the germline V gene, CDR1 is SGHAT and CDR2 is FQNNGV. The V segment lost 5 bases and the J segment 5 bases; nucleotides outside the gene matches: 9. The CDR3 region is CASSLGTGGARTGELFF. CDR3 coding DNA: TGTGCCAGCAGCCTTGGGACAGGGGGCGCAAGGACCGGGGAGCTGTTTTTT.

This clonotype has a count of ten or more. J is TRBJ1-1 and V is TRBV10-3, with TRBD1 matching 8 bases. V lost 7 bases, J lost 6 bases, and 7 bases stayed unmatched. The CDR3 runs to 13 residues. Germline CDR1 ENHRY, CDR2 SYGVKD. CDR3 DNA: TGTGCCATCAACGAGGACAGGGACTCTGAAGCTTTCTTT. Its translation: CAINEDRDSEAFF.

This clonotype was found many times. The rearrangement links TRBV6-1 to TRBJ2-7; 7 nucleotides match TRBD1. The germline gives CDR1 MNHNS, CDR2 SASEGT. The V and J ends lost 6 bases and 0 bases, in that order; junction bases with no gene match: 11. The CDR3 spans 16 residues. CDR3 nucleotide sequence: TGTGCCAGCAGGACCCGTAGACAGGGAAGCTCCTACGAGCAGTACTTC. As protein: CASRTRRQGSSYEQYF.

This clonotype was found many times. CDR3 protein: CASSGDRGLYGYTF. Written as DNA, the CDR3 is TGTGCCAGCAGCGGTGACAGGGGCCTCTATGGCTACACCTTC. The chain carries TRBV12-3 or TRBV12-4 and TRBJ1-2; 8 bases are shared with TRBD1. The CDR3 runs 14 residues. Trimming at V came to 6 bases and at J to 4 bases, leaving 7 bases not matched to a gene.

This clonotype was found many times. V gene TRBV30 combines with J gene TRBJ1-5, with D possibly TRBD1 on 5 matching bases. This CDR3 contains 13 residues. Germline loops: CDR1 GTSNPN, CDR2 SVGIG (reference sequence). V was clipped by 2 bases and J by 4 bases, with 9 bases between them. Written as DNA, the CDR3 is TGTGCCTGGAGTCTGGGGGGGAATCAGCCCCAGCATTTT. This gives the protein CAWSLGGNQPQHF.

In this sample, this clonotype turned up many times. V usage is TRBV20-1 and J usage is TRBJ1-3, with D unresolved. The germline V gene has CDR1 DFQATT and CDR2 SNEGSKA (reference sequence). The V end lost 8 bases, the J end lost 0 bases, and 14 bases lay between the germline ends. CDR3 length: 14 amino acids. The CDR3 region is CSLTSAGSGNTIYF. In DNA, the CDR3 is TGCAGTCTTACCTCGGCGGGCTCTGGAAACACCATATATTTT.